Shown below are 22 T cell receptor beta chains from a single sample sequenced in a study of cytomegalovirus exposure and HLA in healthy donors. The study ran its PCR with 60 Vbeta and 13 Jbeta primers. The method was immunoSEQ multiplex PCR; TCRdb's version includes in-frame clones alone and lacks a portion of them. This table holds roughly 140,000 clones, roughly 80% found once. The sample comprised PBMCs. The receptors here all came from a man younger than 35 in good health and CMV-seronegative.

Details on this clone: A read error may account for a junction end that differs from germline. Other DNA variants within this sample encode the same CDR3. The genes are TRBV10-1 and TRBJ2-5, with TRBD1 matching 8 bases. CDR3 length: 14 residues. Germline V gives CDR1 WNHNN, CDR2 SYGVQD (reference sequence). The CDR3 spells CATSRDRIRETQYF. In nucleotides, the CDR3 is TGTGCCACCTCGAGGGACAGGATCCGGGAGACCCAGTACTTC.

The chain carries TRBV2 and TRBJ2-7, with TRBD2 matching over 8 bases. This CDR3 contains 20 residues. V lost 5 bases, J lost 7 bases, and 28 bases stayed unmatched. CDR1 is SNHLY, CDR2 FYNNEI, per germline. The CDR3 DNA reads TGTGCCAGCAGTTTTCTTAAACAGGGAGCAGTTCCAGCGGGAGCTGAAGAGCAGTACTTC. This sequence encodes CASSFLKQGAVPAGAEEQYF.

The chain's CDR3 is CASSPRQGAYYGYTF. In DNA, the CDR3 is TGTGCCAGCAGCCCCCGACAGGGGGCGTACTATGGCTACACCTTC. The chain uses TRBV7-9 and TRBJ1-2; TRBD1 matches at 10 bases. Unmatched junction bases numbered 6, after V lost 5 bases and J lost 3 bases. CDR3 size: 15 residues. From germline, CDR1 is SEHNR and CDR2 FQNEAQ (reference sequence).

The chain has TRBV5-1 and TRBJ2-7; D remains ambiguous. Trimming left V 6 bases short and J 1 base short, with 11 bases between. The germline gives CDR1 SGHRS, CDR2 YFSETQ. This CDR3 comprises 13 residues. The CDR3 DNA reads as TGCGCCAGCAAAGAGGAACCTTCCTACGAGCAGTACTTC. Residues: CASKEEPSYEQYF.

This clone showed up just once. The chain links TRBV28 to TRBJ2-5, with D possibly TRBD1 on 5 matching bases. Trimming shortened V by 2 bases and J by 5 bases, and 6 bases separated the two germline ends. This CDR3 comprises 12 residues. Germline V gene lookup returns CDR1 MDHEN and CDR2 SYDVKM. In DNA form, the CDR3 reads TGTGCCAGCAGTTTAAAGGGGGAGACCCAGTACTTC. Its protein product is CASSLKGETQYF.

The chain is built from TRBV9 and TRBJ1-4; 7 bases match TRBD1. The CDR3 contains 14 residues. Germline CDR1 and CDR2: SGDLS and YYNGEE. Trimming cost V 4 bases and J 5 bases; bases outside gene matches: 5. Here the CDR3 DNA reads TGTGCCAGCAGCACCCCGGACAGGAATGAAAAACTGTTTTTT. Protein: CASSTPDRNEKLFF.

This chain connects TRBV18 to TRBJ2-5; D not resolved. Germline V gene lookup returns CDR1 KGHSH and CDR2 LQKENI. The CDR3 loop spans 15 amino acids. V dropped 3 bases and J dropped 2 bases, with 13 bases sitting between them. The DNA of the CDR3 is TGTGCCAGCTCACCCGTGGGCAACTCACAAGAGACCCAGTACTTC. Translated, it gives CASSPVGNSQETQYF.

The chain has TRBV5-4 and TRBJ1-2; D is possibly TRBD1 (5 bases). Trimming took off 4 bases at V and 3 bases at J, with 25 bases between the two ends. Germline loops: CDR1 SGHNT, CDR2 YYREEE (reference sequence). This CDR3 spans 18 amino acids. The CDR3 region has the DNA TGTGCCAGCAGCCGGGGGGTCGGCTGGGTCCGGGCGGACTATGGCTACACCTTC. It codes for CASSRGVGWVRADYGYTF. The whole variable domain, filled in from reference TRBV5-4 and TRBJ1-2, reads ETGVTQSPTHLIKTRGQQVTLRCSSQSGHNTVSWYQQALGQGPQFIFQYYREEENGRGNFPPRFSGLQFPNYSSELNVNALELDDSALYLCASSRGVGWVRADYGYTFGSGTRLTVV.

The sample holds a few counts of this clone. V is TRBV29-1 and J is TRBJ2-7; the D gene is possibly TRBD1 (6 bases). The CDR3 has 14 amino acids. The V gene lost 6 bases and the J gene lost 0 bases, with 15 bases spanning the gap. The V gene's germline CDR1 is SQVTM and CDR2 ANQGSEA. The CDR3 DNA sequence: TGCAGCGTAGCCACAGGGAAAATCTCCTACGAGCAGTACTTC. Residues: CSVATGKISYEQYF.

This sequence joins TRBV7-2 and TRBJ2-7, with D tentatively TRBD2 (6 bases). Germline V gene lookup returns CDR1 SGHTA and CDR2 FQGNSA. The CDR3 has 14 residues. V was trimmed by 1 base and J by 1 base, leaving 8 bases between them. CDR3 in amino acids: CASSLGGDSYEQYF. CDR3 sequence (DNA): TGTGCCAGCAGCTTAGGGGGGGATTCCTACGAGCAGTACTTC. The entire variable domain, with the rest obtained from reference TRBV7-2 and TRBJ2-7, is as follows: GAGVSQSPSNKVTEKGKDVELRCDPISGHTALYWYRQSLGQGLEFLIYFQGNSAPDKSGLPSDRFSAERTGGSVSTLTIQRTQQEDSAVYLCASSLGGDSYEQYFGPGTRLTVT.

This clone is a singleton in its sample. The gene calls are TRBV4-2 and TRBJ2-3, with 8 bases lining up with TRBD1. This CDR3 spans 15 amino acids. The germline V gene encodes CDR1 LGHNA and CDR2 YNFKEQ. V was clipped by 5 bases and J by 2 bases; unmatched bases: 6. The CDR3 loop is CASSYRTGSTDTQYF. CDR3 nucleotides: TGTGCCAGCAGCTATAGGACAGGGTCCACAGATACGCAGTATTTT.

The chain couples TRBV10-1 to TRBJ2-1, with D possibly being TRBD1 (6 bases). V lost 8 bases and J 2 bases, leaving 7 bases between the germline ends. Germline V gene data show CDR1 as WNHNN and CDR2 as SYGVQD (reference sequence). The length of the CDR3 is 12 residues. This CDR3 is CASGGTYNEQFF. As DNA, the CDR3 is TGCGCCAGCGGGGGCACCTACAATGAGCAGTTCTTC.

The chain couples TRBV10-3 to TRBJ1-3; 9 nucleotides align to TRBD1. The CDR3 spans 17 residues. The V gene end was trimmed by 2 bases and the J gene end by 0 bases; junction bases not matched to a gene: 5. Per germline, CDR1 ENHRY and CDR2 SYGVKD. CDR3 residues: CAISERTGALSGNTIYF. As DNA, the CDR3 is TGTGCCATCAGTGAGCGGACAGGGGCCCTCTCTGGAAACACCATATATTTT.

DNA of the CDR3: TGTGCCAGCACCGGTTACACCGGGGAGCTGTTTTTT. This encodes CASTGYTGELFF. V is TRBV9 and J is TRBJ2-2; D remains ambiguous. The germline CDR1 and CDR2 sequences are SGDLS and YYNGEE. The CDR3 has 12 amino acids. Trimming shortened V by 6 bases and J by 3 bases, and 6 bases separated the two germline ends.

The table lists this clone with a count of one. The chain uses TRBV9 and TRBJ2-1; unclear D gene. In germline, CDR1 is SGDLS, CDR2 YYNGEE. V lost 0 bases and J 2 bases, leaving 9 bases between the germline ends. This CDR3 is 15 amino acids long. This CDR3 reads CASSVGDGAYNEQFF. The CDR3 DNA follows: TGTGCCAGCAGCGTAGGAGACGGAGCCTACAATGAGCAGTTCTTC.

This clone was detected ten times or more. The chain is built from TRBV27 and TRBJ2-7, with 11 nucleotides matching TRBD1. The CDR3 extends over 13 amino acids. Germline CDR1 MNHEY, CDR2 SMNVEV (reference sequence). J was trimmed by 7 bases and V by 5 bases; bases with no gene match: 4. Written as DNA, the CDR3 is TGTGCCAGCAGTCGGGACAGGGGGGGGGAGCAGTACTTC. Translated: CASSRDRGGEQYF.

The CDR3 DNA reads TGCGCCAGCAGCCAAGAGCCACGGACTAGCGGGAGTCGGGGCTACGAGCAGTACTTC. Amino acid sequence: CASSQEPRTSGSRGYEQYF. The chain combines TRBV4-3 with TRBJ2-7; TRBD2 aligns across 13 bases. V was pared by 0 bases and J by 3 bases, with 11 bases of the junction left unmatched. There are 19 residues in the CDR3. CDR1 is LGHNA and CDR2 is YSLEER in the germline V gene.

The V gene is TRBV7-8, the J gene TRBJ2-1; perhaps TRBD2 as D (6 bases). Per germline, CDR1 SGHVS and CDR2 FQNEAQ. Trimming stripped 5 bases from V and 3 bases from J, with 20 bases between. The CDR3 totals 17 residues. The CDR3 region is CASSPVGRAGIYNEQFF. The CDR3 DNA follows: TGTGCCAGCAGCCCAGTTGGCCGGGCGGGAATCTACAATGAGCAGTTCTTC.

The CDR3 spells CASRDRVHGYTF. CDR3 coding DNA: TGCGCCAGCAGAGACAGGGTGCACGGCTACACCTTC. J is TRBJ1-2 and V is TRBV10-2, with 7 bases that match TRBD1. The CDR3 is 12 residues long. In germline, CDR1 is WSHSY, CDR2 SAAADI. V dropped 6 bases and J dropped 8; count of bases not matched to a gene: 6.

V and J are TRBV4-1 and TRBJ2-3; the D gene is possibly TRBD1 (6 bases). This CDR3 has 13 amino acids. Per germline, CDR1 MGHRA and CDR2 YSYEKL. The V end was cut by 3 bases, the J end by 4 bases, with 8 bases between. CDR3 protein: CASSQRTADTQYF. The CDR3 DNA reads TGCGCCAGCAGCCAGCGGACAGCAGATACGCAGTATTTT.

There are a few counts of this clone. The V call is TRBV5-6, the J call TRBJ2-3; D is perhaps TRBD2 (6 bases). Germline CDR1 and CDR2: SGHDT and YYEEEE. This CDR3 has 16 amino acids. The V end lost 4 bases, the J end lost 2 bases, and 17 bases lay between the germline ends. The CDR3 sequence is CASSLLGLGPTDTQYF. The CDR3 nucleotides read TGTGCCAGCAGCCTCCTGGGACTTGGGCCCACAGATACGCAGTATTTT.

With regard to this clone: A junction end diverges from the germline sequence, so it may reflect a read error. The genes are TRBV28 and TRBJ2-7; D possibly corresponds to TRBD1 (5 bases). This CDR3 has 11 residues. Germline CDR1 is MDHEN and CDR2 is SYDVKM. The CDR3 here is CASSFTGAGFF. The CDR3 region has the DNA TGTGCCAGCAGTTTTACTGGGGCAGGATTCTTC.